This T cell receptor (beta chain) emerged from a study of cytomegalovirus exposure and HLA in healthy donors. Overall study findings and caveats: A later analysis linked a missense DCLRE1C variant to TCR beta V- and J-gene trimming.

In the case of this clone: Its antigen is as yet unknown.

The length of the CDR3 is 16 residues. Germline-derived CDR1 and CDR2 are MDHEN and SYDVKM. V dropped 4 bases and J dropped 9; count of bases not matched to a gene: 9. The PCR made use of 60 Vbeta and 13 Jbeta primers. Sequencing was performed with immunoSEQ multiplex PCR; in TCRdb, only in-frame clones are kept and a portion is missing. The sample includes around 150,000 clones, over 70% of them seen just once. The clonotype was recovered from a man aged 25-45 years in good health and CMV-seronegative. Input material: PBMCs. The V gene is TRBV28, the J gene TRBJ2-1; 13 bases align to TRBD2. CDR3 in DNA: TGTGCCAGCAGTTCCCCCACTAGCGGGAGGGCCCTTGAGCAGTTCTTC. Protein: CASSSPTSGRALEQFF. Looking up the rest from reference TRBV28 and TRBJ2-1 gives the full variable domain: DVKVTQSSRYLVKRTGEKVFLECVQDMDHENMFWYRQDPGLGLRLIYFSYDVKMKEKGDIPEGYSVSREKKERFSLILESASTNQTSMYLCASSSPTSGRALEQFFGPGTRLTVL.